What follows is one T cell receptor beta chain and its context. These data originate in a study of blood T cell repertoires in COVID-19. Sequencing was performed with immunoSEQ multiplex PCR; in TCRdb, only in-frame clones are kept and a portion is missing. This table holds around 60,000 clones, approximately 88% found once. The sequence was obtained from a man in his fifties or sixties with active COVID-19. The source material was peripheral blood.

CDR3 DNA: TGCGCCAGCAGCTCGCTTCCTGGGGGGGCCTTAGAAAAACTGTTTTTT. The encoded protein is CASSSLPGGALEKLFF. The chain carries TRBV5-1 and TRBJ1-4; D is possibly TRBD1 (6 bases). CDR3 length equals 16 residues. The germline V gene has CDR1 SGHRS and CDR2 YFSETQ. V lost 3 bases and J lost 8, with 20 bases in between.